The 10 T cell receptor beta chains below all came from one sample that was sequenced in a study of identical twins. MiXCR, run by TCRdb on the 5' RACE reads, gives a single entry per CDR3 protein. Here the sample spans about 450,000 distinct CDR3 sequences, around a sixth being singletons. Sequences were obtained from naive T cells sorted from blood. The receptors come from a man over 45 in good health.

The V call is TRBV6-2 or TRBV6-3, the J call TRBJ2-6; 8 nucleotides agree with TRBD2. The junction had 16 bases not matched to a gene; V was cut back by 0 bases and J by 0 bases. The CDR3 loop spans 22 amino acids. The V gene's germline CDR1 is MNHEY and CDR2 SVGEGT. The CDR3 protein is CASSYSPGGTHLDSSGANVLTF. The DNA of the CDR3 is TGTGCCAGCAGTTACTCTCCGGGGGGGACACATCTTGATAGCTCTGGGGCCAACGTCCTGACTTTC.

This clonotype showed up just a few times. The rearrangement joins TRBV7-9 to TRBJ1-1; maybe TRBD1 (6 bases). The CDR3 spans 14 residues. Germline V lookup: CDR1 SEHNR, CDR2 FQNEAQ (reference sequence). V was trimmed by 5 bases and J by 0 bases, leaving 10 bases between them. DNA for the CDR3: TGTGCCAGCAGCATCGGACAGATGAACACTGAAGCTTTCTTT. It encodes CASSIGQMNTEAFF.

The gene calls are TRBV3-1 and TRBJ1-2; a weak D match, TRBD1 (5 bases). This CDR3 is built from 12 residues. V was trimmed by 1 base and J by 7 bases, leaving 7 bases between them. Germline V CDR1 and CDR2: LGHDT, YNNKEL (reference sequence). The CDR3, as DNA: TGTGCCAGCAGCCAAGGAGGGGCTGGCTACACCTTC. This translates into CASSQGGAGYTF.

This rearrangement joins TRBV3-1 to TRBJ2-1; 8 bases line up with TRBD2. Per the germline V gene, CDR1 is LGHDT and CDR2 is YNNKEL (reference sequence). CDR3 length: 16 residues. V lost 0 bases to trimming and J lost 7 bases; unmatched junction nucleotides: 8. CDR3 sequence: CASSQDVGRGRNEQFF. The CDR3 nucleotides read TGTGCCAGCAGCCAAGACGTCGGGAGGGGGAGAAATGAGCAGTTCTTC.

This chain uses TRBV9 with TRBJ2-7; 13 bases map to TRBD2. This CDR3 is built from 15 residues. V was pared by 5 bases and J by 6 bases, with 8 bases of the junction left unmatched. Germline V gene data show CDR1 as SGDLS and CDR2 as YYNGEE. Here the CDR3 reads CASSSGLAGEGEQYF. CDR3 bases: TGTGCCAGCAGTTCAGGACTAGCGGGAGAGGGCGAGCAGTACTTC.

Comments on this clonotype: One junction end disagrees with the germline gene, perhaps due to a read error. The V call is TRBV4-3, the J call TRBJ2-1; D is unclear. Germline CDR1 reads LGHNA; CDR2 reads YSLEER. The CDR3 totals 16 residues. CDR3 coding DNA: TGCGCCAGCAGCCAAGAGGAGTTCGGCTCCTACATTGAGCAGTTCTTC. As protein: CASSQEEFGSYIEQFF.

This clonotype has ten or more counts. This rearrangement joins TRBV5-1 to TRBJ2-1; D is possibly TRBD2 (6 bases). The V end was cut by 4 bases, the J end by 0 bases, with 14 bases between. This CDR3 is 16 amino acids long. Germline values: CDR1 SGHRS, CDR2 YFSETQ. In DNA form, the CDR3 reads TGCGCCAGCAGCCGGGGGTTCGGCAGCTCCTACAATGAGCAGTTCTTC. This translates into CASSRGFGSSYNEQFF.

V and J are TRBV10-2 and TRBJ1-2; D may be TRBD1 (6 bases). CDR3 length: 12 amino acids. Trimming removed 5 bases at V and 7 bases at J, with 11 bases between. Germline V gene lookup returns CDR1 WSHSY and CDR2 SAAADI. The CDR3 loop is CASSTGFGGYTF. Here the CDR3 DNA reads TGCGCCAGCAGTACAGGGTTCGGTGGCTACACCTTC.

This clonotype has only a few counts. The J gene is TRBJ1-5, the V gene TRBV6-2 or TRBV6-3; D remains unclear. Per germline, CDR1 MNHEY and CDR2 SVGEGT. V was pared by 5 bases and J by 2 bases, with 22 bases between. This CDR3 comprises 18 residues. DNA of the CDR3: TGTGCCAGCAGTGTAGGACTCAACCTCCTGAGGGGCAATCAGCCCCAGCATTTT. It yields the protein CASSVGLNLLRGNQPQHF.

This chain joins TRBV20-1 and TRBJ2-2, with 7 positions matching TRBD2. The V segment lost 3 bases and the J segment 0 bases; nucleotides outside the gene matches: 10. This CDR3 region has 17 residues. CDR1 and CDR2 from the germline V gene are DFQATT and SNEGSKA (reference sequence). The CDR3 spells CSARGGIPNANTGELFF. In DNA, the CDR3 is TGCAGTGCTAGGGGGGGGATTCCCAACGCGAACACCGGGGAGCTGTTTTTT.